Sequencing of this TCR beta chain was carried out in a study of diagnostic markers for celiac disease. This CDR3 has 13 residues. Germline V CDR1 and CDR2: MDHEN, SYDVKM. TCRdb reanalyzed the reads and collapses them to one entry per CDR3 protein, without DNA. The sample totals around 3,500 distinct CDR3 sequences. Input material: either unsorted cells or a sorted T cell fraction (not recorded which). This sequence joins TRBV28 and TRBJ1-1; absent DNA, TCRdb's TRBD1 call cannot be checked. The source is a human donor. This table probably holds off-target reads from a library built for another chain. CDR3 region: CASLWGANTEAFF.